This T cell receptor beta chain was sequenced in a study of blood T cell repertoires in COVID-19. Turning to the study itself: Acute-phase and convalescent COVID-19 samples originated in the United States, Italy and Spain. The cDNA or gDNA used as material had been derived from T cells, B-cell-depleted T cells, or PBMCs.

This table comes from immunoSEQ multiplex PCR, and its TCRdb copy is limited to in-frame clones, with some not included. Among 40,000 or so clones listed, around 90% were seen once. V shed 6 bases and J shed 0 bases, with 12 bases lying between them. This CDR3 has 15 amino acids. Germline V gives CDR1 MNHNY, CDR2 SVGAGI (reference sequence). This sequence joins TRBV6-6 and TRBJ2-4, with D possibly matching TRBD1 (5 bases). The receptor was isolated from a human donor in a cohort sampled during active COVID-19. The specimen sequenced was peripheral blood. The CDR3 nucleotides are TGTGCCAGCAGCCCAGTAGGGGTAGCCAAAAACATTCAGTACTTC. Translation gives CASSPVGVAKNIQYF.